These T cell receptor beta chains were read from a single sample in a study of T-cell memory formation after mild COVID-19. TCRdb reprocessed the 5' RACE reads via MiXCR and lists one record per CDR3 protein. The sample carries about 16,000 distinct CDR3 sequences, approximately 23% recorded once. Sequencing was carried out using PBMCs or a T cell subset sorted from them (not recorded which). The receptors were gathered from a man younger than 30 who had mild COVID-19 (a few samples of this study predate the infection). Cell type and time point are not known. Each CDR3 is given with its conserved first and last residue. A D gene is named only where the DNA matches it firmly. A clone size is listed for some rows: how often the clone was seen (once, few, many), or a class if it is expanded.

V gene: TRBV7-9; D gene: .; clone size: medium-sized; J gene: TRBJ2-7; CDR3 DNA: TGTGCCAGCAGTTTTACAGGAGGGGGCCACGAGCAGTACTTC; CDR3 protein: CASSFTGGGHEQYF
V gene: TRBV4-1; D gene: TRBD1; clone size: many; J gene: TRBJ1-4; CDR3 DNA: TGCGCCAGCAGGAACCGACAGGGTCGTGAAAAACTGTTTTTT; CDR3 protein: CASRNRQGREKLFF
V gene: TRBV10-3; D gene: TRBD1; clone size: many; J gene: TRBJ2-7; CDR3 DNA: TGTGCCATCAGGAGAGGGGGCGAGACCTACGAGCAGTACTTC; CDR3 protein: CAIRRGGETYEQYF
V gene: TRBV5-1; D gene: .; clone size: many; J gene: TRBJ2-5; CDR3 DNA: TGCGCCAGCCACCCCCGGGGTCAAGAGACCCAGTACTTC; CDR3 protein: CASHPRGQETQYF
V gene: TRBV5-1; D gene: .; clone size: few; J gene: TRBJ1-6; CDR3 DNA: TGCGCCAGCAGCTCCCCCTCCCCACATTCACCCCTCCACTTT; CDR3 protein: CASSSPSPHSPLHF
V gene: TRBV6-2/TRBV6-3; D gene: .; clone size: many; J gene: TRBJ2-2; CDR3 DNA: TGTGCCAGCAGCCATCCAATCGAAACAGGGAACACCGGGGAGCTGTTTTTT; CDR3 protein: CASSHPIETGNTGELFF
V gene: TRBV9; D gene: TRBD1; clone size: few; J gene: TRBJ1-1; CDR3 DNA: TGTGCCAGCAGCGTCCGCGACAGGGCCTTCACTGAAGCTTTCTTT; CDR3 protein: CASSVRDRAFTEAFF
V gene: TRBV9; D gene: .; clone size: few; J gene: TRBJ2-2; CDR3 DNA: TGTGCCAGCAGCGTAGACCAGAACACCGGGGAGCTGTTTTTT; CDR3 protein: CASSVDQNTGELFF
V gene: TRBV5-1; D gene: TRBD1; clone size: once; J gene: TRBJ2-5; CDR3 DNA: TGCGCCAGCAGCACCCCAGGGGGTGAAGAGACCCAGTACTTC; CDR3 protein: CASSTPGGEETQYF
V gene: TRBV15; D gene: .; clone size: .; J gene: TRBJ2-1; CDR3 DNA: TGTGCCACCAGCAGAGAGACTAGTAACAATGAGCAGTTCTTC; CDR3 protein: CATSRETSNNEQFF
V gene: TRBV28; D gene: .; clone size: many; J gene: TRBJ1-1; CDR3 DNA: TGTGCCAGTTGGGATCCCAGGGCTGAGAACACTGAAGCTTTCTTT; CDR3 protein: CASWDPRAENTEAFF
V gene: TRBV5-1; D gene: TRBD2; clone size: .; J gene: TRBJ2-1; CDR3 DNA: TGCGCCACCGCAATTGAACTGTATAGCGGGAATGAGCAGTTCTTC; CDR3 protein: CATAIELYSGNEQFF
V gene: TRBV12-3/TRBV12-4; D gene: TRBD1; clone size: few; J gene: TRBJ2-7; CDR3 DNA: TGTGCCAGCAGTCAAACTGGACAGGGACCCTACGAGCAGTACTTC; CDR3 protein: CASSQTGQGPYEQYF
V gene: TRBV7-6; D gene: .; clone size: many; J gene: TRBJ1-3; CDR3 DNA: TGTGCCAGCAGCTTAGGATCCCGCTCTGGAAACACCATATATTTT; CDR3 protein: CASSLGSRSGNTIYF
V gene: TRBV4-1; D gene: TRBD1; clone size: .; J gene: TRBJ2-1; CDR3 DNA: TGCGCCAGCAGCCGCAGGGGTCGGGACAGGGGGCTAGGCGAGCAGTTCTTC; CDR3 protein: CASSRRGRDRGLGEQFF
V gene: TRBV6-2/TRBV6-3; D gene: .; clone size: many; J gene: TRBJ1-5; CDR3 DNA: TGTGCCAGCAGTTTCGATGGACCCCAGCATTTT; CDR3 protein: CASSFDGPQHF
V gene: TRBV7-2; D gene: .; clone size: few; J gene: TRBJ2-1; CDR3 DNA: TGTGCCAGCAGAGATATCGGGACATTCGGCGATGAGCAGTTCTTC; CDR3 protein: CASRDIGTFGDEQFF
V gene: TRBV12-3/TRBV12-4; D gene: .; clone size: .; J gene: TRBJ2-7; CDR3 DNA: TGTGCCAGCAGCCTTAGATTAGGGGAGCAGTACTTC; CDR3 protein: CASSLRLGEQYF
V gene: TRBV6-5; D gene: TRBD1; clone size: many; J gene: TRBJ2-6; CDR3 DNA: TGTGCCAGCAGTCTTTACCGGGACAGAATCTTCTCTGGGGCCAACGTCCTGACTTTC; CDR3 protein: CASSLYRDRIFSGANVLTF
V gene: TRBV7-4; D gene: .; clone size: many; J gene: TRBJ1-2; CDR3 DNA: TGTGCCAGCAGCTTAGCCACTGAGGGGGGCCGTGGCTACACCTTC; CDR3 protein: CASSLATEGGRGYTF
V gene: TRBV4-1; D gene: .; clone size: many; J gene: TRBJ1-1; CDR3 DNA: TGCGCCAGCAGCCCATCCTTGAACACTGAAGCTTTCTTT; CDR3 protein: CASSPSLNTEAFF
V gene: TRBV6-2/TRBV6-3; D gene: .; clone size: many; J gene: TRBJ1-5; CDR3 DNA: TGTGCCAGCAGTTACAGTAGGGGGACTGGTGGCAATCAGCCCCAGCATTTT; CDR3 protein: CASSYSRGTGGNQPQHF
V gene: TRBV5-1; D gene: .; clone size: few; J gene: TRBJ1-2; CDR3 DNA: TGCGCCAGCAGCTTGGCCAATCGCAGGGCCTCCTATGGCTACACCTTC; CDR3 protein: CASSLANRRASYGYTF
V gene: TRBV28; D gene: .; clone size: few; J gene: TRBJ2-2; CDR3 DNA: TGTGCCAGCAGTTTATATCGGGGGCCCCCCGGGGAGCTGTTTTTT; CDR3 protein: CASSLYRGPPGELFF
V gene: TRBV27; D gene: TRBD2; clone size: many; J gene: TRBJ2-3; CDR3 DNA: TGTGCCAGCAGTTTAAGTAGCGGGGGACATTATACGCAGTATTTT; CDR3 protein: CASSLSSGGHYTQYF
V gene: TRBV5-1; D gene: .; clone size: few; J gene: TRBJ1-2; CDR3 DNA: TGCGCCAGCAGCTTTGGGTATGGCTACACCTTC; CDR3 protein: CASSFGYGYTF
V gene: TRBV5-6; D gene: .; clone size: many; J gene: TRBJ1-5; CDR3 DNA: TGTGCCAGCAGCTTGAGGGGAAGCTGGGGTCAGCCCCAGCATTTT; CDR3 protein: CASSLRGSWGQPQHF
V gene: TRBV9; D gene: .; clone size: .; J gene: TRBJ2-3; CDR3 DNA: TGTGCCAGCAGCGTAGAAGGGGCAGGAGGCACAGATACGCAGTATTTT; CDR3 protein: CASSVEGAGGTDTQYF
V gene: TRBV20-1; D gene: TRBD2; clone size: .; J gene: TRBJ2-7; CDR3 DNA: TGCAGTGCTAGAGGTGCGGGGGTTTCCTACGAGCAGTACTTC; CDR3 protein: CSARGAGVSYEQYF
V gene: TRBV20-1; D gene: .; clone size: few; J gene: TRBJ1-2; CDR3 DNA: TGCAGTGCTAGAAAGGGGGTCTCTGACTATGGCTACACCTTC; CDR3 protein: CSARKGVSDYGYTF
V gene: TRBV5-1; D gene: .; clone size: many; J gene: TRBJ2-3; CDR3 DNA: TGCGCCAGCAGCTTGGGGGCTGGAGGGGCTTGGACAGATACGCAGTATTTT; CDR3 protein: CASSLGAGGAWTDTQYF
V gene: TRBV5-7; D gene: .; clone size: .; J gene: TRBJ2-5; CDR3 DNA: TGTGCCAGCAGCTTACTAACAGGGTGGTACCAAGAGACCCAGTACTTC; CDR3 protein: CASSLLTGWYQETQYF
V gene: TRBV20-1; D gene: .; clone size: many; J gene: TRBJ2-1; CDR3 DNA: TGCAGTGCCAACGGCCCCCTTTCGGCCAGCTCCTACAATGAGCAGTTCTTC; CDR3 protein: CSANGPLSASSYNEQFF
V gene: TRBV5-6; D gene: TRBD1; clone size: .; J gene: TRBJ2-5; CDR3 DNA: TGTGCCAGCAGCTGGGGCAGGGGGTACGAGACCCAGTACTTC; CDR3 protein: CASSWGRGYETQYF
V gene: TRBV5-6; D gene: .; clone size: .; J gene: TRBJ1-6; CDR3 DNA: TGTGCCAGCAGCTTCGGGTATTCACCCCTCCACTTT; CDR3 protein: CASSFGYSPLHF
V gene: TRBV20-1; D gene: TRBD2; clone size: many; J gene: TRBJ2-3; CDR3 DNA: TGCAGTGCCATAGCGGGGGGCAATCTAGATACGCAGTATTTT; CDR3 protein: CSAIAGGNLDTQYF
V gene: TRBV6-5; D gene: .; clone size: many; J gene: TRBJ1-1; CDR3 DNA: TGTGCCAGCAGTTACCCCCCGAACACTGAAGCTTTCTTT; CDR3 protein: CASSYPPNTEAFF
V gene: TRBV7-6; D gene: .; clone size: many; J gene: TRBJ2-2; CDR3 DNA: TGTGCCAGCAGCTTAGACACAACCGGGGAGCTGTTTTTT; CDR3 protein: CASSLDTTGELFF
V gene: TRBV25-1; D gene: .; clone size: many; J gene: TRBJ1-2; CDR3 DNA: TGTGCCAGCAGTGAATTAGGAGGAGGGTTAAACTATGGCTACACCTTC; CDR3 protein: CASSELGGGLNYGYTF
V gene: TRBV19; D gene: TRBD1; clone size: many; J gene: TRBJ2-2; CDR3 DNA: TGTGCCAGTAGTCCAGTCCGGACAGGGACCGGGGAGCTGTTTTTT; CDR3 protein: CASSPVRTGTGELFF
V gene: TRBV6-2/TRBV6-3; D gene: TRBD1; clone size: .; J gene: TRBJ2-7; CDR3 DNA: TGTGCCAGCAGTTCCTACGGGACAGCCACGGGGGAGCAGTACTTC; CDR3 protein: CASSSYGTATGEQYF
V gene: TRBV5-1; D gene: .; clone size: many; J gene: TRBJ1-2; CDR3 DNA: TGCGCCAGCAGCTTGGGGAGACAGATGGGCTACACCTTC; CDR3 protein: CASSLGRQMGYTF
V gene: TRBV4-2; D gene: .; clone size: .; J gene: TRBJ2-1; CDR3 DNA: TGTGCCAGCAGCCAAGGAGGGGACGGCGATGAGCAGTTCTTC; CDR3 protein: CASSQGGDGDEQFF
V gene: TRBV20-1; D gene: .; clone size: .; J gene: TRBJ2-3; CDR3 DNA: TGCAGCTCGCTGAGGGGAATAGGGACAGATACGCAGTATTTT; CDR3 protein: CSSLRGIGTDTQYF